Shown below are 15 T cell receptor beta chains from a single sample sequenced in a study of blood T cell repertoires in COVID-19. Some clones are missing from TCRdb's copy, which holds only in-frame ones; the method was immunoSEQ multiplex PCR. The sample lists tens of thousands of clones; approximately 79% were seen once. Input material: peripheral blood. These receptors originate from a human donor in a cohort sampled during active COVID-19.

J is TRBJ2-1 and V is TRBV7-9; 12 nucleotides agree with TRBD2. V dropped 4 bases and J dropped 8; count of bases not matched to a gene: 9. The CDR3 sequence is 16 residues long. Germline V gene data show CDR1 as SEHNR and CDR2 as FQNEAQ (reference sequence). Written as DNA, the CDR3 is TGTGCCAGCAGCTCTCTAGCGGGAGGGCCGCTCCATGAGCAGTTCTTC. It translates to CASSSLAGGPLHEQFF.

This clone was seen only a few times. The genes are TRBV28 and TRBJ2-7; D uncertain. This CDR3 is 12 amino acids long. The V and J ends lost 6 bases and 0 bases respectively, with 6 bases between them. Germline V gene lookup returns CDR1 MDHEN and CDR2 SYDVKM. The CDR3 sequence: CASRPSSYEQYF. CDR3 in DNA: TGTGCCAGCAGGCCTAGCTCCTACGAGCAGTACTTC. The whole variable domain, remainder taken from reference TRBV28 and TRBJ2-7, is DVKVTQSSRYLVKRTGEKVFLECVQDMDHENMFWYRQDPGLGLRLIYFSYDVKMKEKGDIPEGYSVSREKKERFSLILESASTNQTSMYLCASRPSSYEQYFGPGTRLTVT.

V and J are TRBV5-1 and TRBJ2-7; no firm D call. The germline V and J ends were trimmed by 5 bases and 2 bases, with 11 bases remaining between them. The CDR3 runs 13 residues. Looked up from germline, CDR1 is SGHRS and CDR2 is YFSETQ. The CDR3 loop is CASRVGRAYEQYF. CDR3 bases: TGCGCCAGCAGGGTGGGCAGAGCCTACGAGCAGTACTTC.

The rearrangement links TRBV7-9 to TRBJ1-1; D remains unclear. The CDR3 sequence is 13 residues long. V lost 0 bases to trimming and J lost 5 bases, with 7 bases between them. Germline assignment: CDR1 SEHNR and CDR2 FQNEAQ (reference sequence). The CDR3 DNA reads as TGTGCCAGCAGCTTAGCCCCCAGGACTGAAGCTTTCTTT. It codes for CASSLAPRTEAFF.

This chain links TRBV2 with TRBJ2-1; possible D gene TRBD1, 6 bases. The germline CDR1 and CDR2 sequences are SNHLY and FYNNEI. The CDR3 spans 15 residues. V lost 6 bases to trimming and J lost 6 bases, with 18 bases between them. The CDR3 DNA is TGTGCCAGCAGACGTCAGGGGTTCGATGGCAATGAGCAGTTCTTC. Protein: CASRRQGFDGNEQFF.

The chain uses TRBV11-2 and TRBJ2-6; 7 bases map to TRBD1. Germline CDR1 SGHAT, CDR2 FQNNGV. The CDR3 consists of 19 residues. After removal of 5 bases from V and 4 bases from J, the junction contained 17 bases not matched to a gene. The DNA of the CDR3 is TGTGCCAGCAGCCCCAGGGGGACAGCTCCCTTGAGCGGGGCCAACGTCCTGACTTTC. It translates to CASSPRGTAPLSGANVLTF.

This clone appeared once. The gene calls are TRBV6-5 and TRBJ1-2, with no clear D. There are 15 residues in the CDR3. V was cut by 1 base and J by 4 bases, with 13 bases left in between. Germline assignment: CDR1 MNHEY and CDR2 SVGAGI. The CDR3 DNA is TGTGCCAGCAGTTACTTGGAGGGAACCTCCTATGGCTACACCTTC. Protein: CASSYLEGTSYGYTF.

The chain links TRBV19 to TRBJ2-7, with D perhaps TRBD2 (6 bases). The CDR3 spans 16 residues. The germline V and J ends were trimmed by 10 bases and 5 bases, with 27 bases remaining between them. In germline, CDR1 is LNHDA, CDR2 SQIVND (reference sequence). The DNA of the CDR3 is TGTGCCACCCAAGAGGCCGGGAGAGAGAGACCCCACGAGCAGTACTTC. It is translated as CATQEAGRERPHEQYF.

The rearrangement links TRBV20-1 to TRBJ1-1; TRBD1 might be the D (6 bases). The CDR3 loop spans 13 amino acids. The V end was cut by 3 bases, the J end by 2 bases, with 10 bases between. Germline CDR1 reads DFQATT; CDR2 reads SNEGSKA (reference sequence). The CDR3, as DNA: TGCAGTGCTAGTGGGGGGCCAAACACTGAAGCTTTCTTT. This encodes CSASGGPNTEAFF.

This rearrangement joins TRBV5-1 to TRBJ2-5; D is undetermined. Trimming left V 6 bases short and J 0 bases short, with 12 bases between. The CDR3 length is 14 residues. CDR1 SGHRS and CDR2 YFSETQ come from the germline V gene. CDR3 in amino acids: CASNPNVNQETQYF. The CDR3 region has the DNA TGCGCCAGCAACCCTAACGTGAACCAAGAGACCCAGTACTTC.

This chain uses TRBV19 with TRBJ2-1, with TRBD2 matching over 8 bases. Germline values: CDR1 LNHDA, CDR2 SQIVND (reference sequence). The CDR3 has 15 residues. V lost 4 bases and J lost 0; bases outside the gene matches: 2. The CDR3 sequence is CASSTSGSSYNEQFF. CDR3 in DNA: TGTGCCAGTAGTACGAGCGGGAGCTCCTACAATGAGCAGTTCTTC.

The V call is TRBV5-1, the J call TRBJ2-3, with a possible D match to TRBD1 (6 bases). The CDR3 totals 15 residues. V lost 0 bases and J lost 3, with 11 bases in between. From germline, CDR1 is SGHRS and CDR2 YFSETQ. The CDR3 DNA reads TGCGCCAGCAGCTTGGGAAGGCAGGGGACAGATACGCAGTATTTT. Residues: CASSLGRQGTDTQYF. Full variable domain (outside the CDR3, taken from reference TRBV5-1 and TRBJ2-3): KAGVTQTPRYLIKTRGQQVTLSCSPISGHRSVSWYQQTPGQGLQFLFEYFSETQRNKGNFPGRFSGRQFSNSRSEMNVSTLELGDSALYLCASSLGRQGTDTQYFGPGTRLTVL.

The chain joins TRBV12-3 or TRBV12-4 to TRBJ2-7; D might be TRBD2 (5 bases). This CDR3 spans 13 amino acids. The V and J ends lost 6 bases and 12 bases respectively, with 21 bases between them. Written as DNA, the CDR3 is TGTGCCAGCAGCCCCCCCCCGGGAAGGTTGCGGTACTTC. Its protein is CASSPPPGRLRYF.

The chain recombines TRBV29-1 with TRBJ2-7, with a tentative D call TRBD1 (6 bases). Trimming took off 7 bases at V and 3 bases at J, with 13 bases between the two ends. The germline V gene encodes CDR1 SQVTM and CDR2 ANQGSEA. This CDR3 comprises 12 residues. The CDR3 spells CSGQTGVYEQYF. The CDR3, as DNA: TGCAGCGGGCAGACAGGTGTCTACGAGCAGTACTTC.

The CDR3 coding sequence is TGTGCCAGCAGCTCCTCGGGACTGGAGAATGAGCAGTTCTTC. It specifies CASSSSGLENEQFF. The chain recombines TRBV7-3 with TRBJ2-1; D is possibly TRBD2 (6 bases). Germline lookup yields CDR1 SGHTA and CDR2 FQGTGA. Trimming removed 4 bases from V and 7 bases from J, with 14 bases in between. The CDR3 length is 14 residues.